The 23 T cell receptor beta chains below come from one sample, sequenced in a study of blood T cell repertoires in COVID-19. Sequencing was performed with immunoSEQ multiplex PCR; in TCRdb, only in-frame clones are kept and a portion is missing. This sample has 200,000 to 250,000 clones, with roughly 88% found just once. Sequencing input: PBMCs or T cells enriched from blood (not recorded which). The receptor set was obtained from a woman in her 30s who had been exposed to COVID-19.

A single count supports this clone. The CDR3 coding sequence is TGTGCCAGCAGCTTTTTAGGAGGGACGGGGACTGAAGCTTTCTTT. Protein: CASSFLGGTGTEAFF. This chain connects TRBV7-2 to TRBJ1-1, with a tentative D call TRBD1 (5 bases). This CDR3 is built from 15 residues. Germline CDR1 reads SGHTA; CDR2 reads FQGNSA. V was pared by 3 bases and J by 5 bases, with 16 bases between.

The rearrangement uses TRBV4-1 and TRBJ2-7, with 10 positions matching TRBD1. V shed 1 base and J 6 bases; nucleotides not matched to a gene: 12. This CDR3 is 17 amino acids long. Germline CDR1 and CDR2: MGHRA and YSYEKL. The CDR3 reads CASSQVGGRDRGGEQYF. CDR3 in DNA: TGCGCCAGCAGCCAAGTCGGTGGGAGGGACAGGGGTGGCGAGCAGTACTTC.

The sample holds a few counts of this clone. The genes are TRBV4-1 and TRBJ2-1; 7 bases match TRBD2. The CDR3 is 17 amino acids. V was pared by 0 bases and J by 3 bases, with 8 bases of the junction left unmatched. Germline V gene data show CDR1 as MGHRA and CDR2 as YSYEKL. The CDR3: CASSQDGIAGIYNEQFF. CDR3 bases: TGCGCCAGCAGCCAAGATGGGATAGCGGGTATCTACAATGAGCAGTTCTTC.

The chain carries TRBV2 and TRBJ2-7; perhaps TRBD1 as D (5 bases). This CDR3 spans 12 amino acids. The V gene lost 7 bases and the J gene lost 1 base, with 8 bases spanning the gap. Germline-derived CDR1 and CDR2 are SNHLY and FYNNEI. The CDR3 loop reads CASTRESYEQYF. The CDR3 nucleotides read TGTGCCAGCACCAGGGAATCCTACGAGCAGTACTTC.

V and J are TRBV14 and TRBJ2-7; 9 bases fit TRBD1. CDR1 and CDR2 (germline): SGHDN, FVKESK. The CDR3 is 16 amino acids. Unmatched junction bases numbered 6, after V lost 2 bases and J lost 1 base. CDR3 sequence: CASSQYRGQKSYEQYF. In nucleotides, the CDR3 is TGTGCCAGCAGCCAATACAGGGGGCAAAAGTCCTACGAGCAGTACTTC.

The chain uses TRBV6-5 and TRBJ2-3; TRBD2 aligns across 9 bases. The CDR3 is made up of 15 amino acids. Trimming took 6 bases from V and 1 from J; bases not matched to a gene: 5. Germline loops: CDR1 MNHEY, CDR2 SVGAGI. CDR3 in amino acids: CASSRSGSRTDTQYF. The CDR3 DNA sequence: TGTGCCAGCAGCCGTAGCGGGAGCCGCACAGATACGCAGTATTTT.

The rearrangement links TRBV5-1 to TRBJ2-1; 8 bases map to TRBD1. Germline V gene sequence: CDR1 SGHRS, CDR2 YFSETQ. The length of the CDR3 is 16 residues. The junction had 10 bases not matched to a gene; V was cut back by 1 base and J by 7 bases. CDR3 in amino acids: CASSLNPRGQENEQFF. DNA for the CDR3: TGCGCCAGCAGCTTGAACCCCAGGGGGCAGGAGAATGAGCAGTTCTTC.

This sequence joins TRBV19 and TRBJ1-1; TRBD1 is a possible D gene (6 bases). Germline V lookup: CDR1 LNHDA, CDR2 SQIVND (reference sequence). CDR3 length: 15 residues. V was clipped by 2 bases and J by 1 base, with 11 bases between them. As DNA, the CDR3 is TGTGCCAGTAGTATAATGGGGGCCGGGAACACTGAAGCTTTCTTT. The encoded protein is CASSIMGAGNTEAFF.

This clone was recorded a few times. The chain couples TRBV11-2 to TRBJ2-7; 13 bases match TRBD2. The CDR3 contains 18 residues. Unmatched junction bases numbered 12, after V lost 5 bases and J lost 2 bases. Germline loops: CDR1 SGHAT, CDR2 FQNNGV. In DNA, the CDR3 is TGTGCCAGCAGCCCCAACCGGAGACTAGCGGGAGGAACCTACGAGCAGTACTTC. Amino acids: CASSPNRRLAGGTYEQYF.

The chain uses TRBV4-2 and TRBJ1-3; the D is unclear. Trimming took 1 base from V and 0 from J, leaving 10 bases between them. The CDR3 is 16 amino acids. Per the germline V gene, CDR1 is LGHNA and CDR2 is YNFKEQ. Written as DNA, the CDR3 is TGTGCCAGCAGCCAAGCCGCGAAAAGCTCTGGAAACACCATATATTTT. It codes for CASSQAAKSSGNTIYF.

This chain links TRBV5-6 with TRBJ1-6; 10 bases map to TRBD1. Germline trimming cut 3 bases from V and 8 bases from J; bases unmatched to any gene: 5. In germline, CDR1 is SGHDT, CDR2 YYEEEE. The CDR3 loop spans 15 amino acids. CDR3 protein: CASSSRTGGYSPLHF. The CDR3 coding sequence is TGTGCCAGCAGCTCGAGGACAGGGGGTTATTCACCCCTCCACTTT.

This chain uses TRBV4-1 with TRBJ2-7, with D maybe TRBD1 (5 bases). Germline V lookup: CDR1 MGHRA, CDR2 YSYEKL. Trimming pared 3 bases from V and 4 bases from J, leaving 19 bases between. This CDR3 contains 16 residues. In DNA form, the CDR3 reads TGCGCCAGCAGCCACAGACAGTCCCCATCATCGTACGAGCAGTACTTC. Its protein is CASSHRQSPSSYEQYF.

CDR3 amino acids: CASREIGGYNEQFF. DNA of the CDR3: TGTGCCAGCAGGGAAATAGGCGGCTACAATGAGCAGTTCTTC. The chain combines TRBV28 with TRBJ2-1; D remains ambiguous. This CDR3 comprises 14 residues. The germline CDR1 and CDR2 sequences are MDHEN and SYDVKM. Deletions cut 6 bases from V and 3 bases from J, with 12 bases between.

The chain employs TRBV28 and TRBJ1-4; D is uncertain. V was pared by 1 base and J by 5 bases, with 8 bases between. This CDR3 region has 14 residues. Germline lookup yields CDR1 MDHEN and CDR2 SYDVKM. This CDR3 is CASSLFGGNEKLFF. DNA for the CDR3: TGTGCCAGCAGTTTATTCGGAGGGAATGAAAAACTGTTTTTT.

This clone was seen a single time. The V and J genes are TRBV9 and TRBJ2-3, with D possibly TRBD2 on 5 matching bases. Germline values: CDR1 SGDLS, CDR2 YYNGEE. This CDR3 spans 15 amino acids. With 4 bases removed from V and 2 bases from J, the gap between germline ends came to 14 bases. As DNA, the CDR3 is TGTGCCAGCAGCCTGACTACCCTGTTCACAGATACGCAGTATTTT. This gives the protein CASSLTTLFTDTQYF.

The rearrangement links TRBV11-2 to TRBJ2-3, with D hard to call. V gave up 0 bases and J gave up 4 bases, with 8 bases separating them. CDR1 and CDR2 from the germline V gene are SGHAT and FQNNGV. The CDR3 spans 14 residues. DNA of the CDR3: TGTGCCAGCAGCTTAGATCGTCAGGCAGATACGCAGTATTTT. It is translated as CASSLDRQADTQYF.

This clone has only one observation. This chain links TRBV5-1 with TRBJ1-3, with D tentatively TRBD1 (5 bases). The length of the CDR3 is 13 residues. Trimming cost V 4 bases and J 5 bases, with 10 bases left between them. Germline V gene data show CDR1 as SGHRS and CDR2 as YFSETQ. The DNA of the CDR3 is TGCGCCAGCAGCGTGGACAAACGAAACACCATATATTTT. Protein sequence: CASSVDKRNTIYF.

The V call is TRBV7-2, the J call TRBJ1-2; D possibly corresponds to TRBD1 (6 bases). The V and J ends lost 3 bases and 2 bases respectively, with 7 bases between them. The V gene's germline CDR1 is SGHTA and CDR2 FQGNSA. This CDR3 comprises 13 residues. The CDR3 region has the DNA TGTGCCAGCAGCTTTACAGGGAACTATGGCTACACCTTC. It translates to CASSFTGNYGYTF.

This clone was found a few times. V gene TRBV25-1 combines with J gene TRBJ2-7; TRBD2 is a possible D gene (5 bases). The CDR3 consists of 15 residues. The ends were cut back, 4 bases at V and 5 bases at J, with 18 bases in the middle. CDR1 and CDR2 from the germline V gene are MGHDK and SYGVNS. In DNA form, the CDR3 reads TGTGCCAGCAGTGGTTCCGGGAAATCAAACCACGAGCAGTACTTC. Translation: CASSGSGKSNHEQYF.

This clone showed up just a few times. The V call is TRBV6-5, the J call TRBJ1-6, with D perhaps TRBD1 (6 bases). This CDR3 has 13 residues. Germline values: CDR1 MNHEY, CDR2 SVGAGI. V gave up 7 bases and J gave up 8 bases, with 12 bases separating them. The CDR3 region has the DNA TGTGCCAGCAATCGGGACAAATATTCACCCCTCCACTTT. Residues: CASNRDKYSPLHF.

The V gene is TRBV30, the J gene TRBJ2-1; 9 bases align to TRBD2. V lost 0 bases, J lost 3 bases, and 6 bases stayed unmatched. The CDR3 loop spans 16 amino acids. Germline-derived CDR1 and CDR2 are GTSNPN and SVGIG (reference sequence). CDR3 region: CAWSVSGTSLYNEQFF. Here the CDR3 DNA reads TGTGCCTGGAGTGTATCCGGGACTAGCCTCTACAATGAGCAGTTCTTC.

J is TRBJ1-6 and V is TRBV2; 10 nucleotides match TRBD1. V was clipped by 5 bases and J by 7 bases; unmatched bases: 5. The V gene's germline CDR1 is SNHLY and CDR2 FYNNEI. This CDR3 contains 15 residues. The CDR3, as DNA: TGTGCCAGCAGTCAGGGACAGGGGCGGAATTCACCCCTCCACTTT. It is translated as CASSQGQGRNSPLHF.

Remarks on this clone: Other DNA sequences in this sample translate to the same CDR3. The CDR3 nucleotides read TGCAGTGCTAGTGGGCGGTCCAATCAGCCCCAGCATTTT. It yields the protein CSASGRSNQPQHF. This sequence joins TRBV20-1 and TRBJ1-5; D call uncertain. This CDR3 is built from 13 residues. Trimming left V 3 bases short and J 3 bases short, with 9 bases between. CDR1 DFQATT and CDR2 SNEGSKA come from the germline V gene (reference sequence).